Below are 9 T cell receptor beta chains sequenced from a single sample in a study of CD8+ T cells in alopecia areata. Treatment here: oral pan-JAK inhibitor, 5-10 mg twice daily. In each case, RNA was isolated and then reverse transcribed into cDNA as the sequencing template. Assay used: immunoSEQ multiplex PCR; TCRdb lists only in-frame clones, some missing. The sample contains some 190,000 clones, around 51% of which appear only once. The sample was CD8+ T cells sorted from blood, taken around week 53, from a patient treated with tofacitinib. The receptors here all came from a human donor with alopecia areata.

The genes are TRBV9 and TRBJ2-3; D remains ambiguous. Germline V gives CDR1 SGDLS, CDR2 YYNGEE. The CDR3 totals 15 residues. V shed 3 bases and J shed 6 bases, with 17 bases lying between them. CDR3 DNA sequence: TGTGCCAGCAGCGATAGAGCCTCTCATGGGGATACGCAGTATTTT. Its translation is CASSDRASHGDTQYF.

V and J are TRBV30 and TRBJ2-1, with 14 nucleotides matching TRBD2. The CDR3 is 15 amino acids. The ends lost 5 bases at V and 8 bases at J; junction bases unmatched: 8. The V gene's germline CDR1 is GTSNPN and CDR2 SVGIG (reference sequence). CDR3 sequence (DNA): TGTGCCTGGTCCGGGACTAGCGGGGGTTGGTATGAGCAGTTCTTC. Protein sequence: CAWSGTSGGWYEQFF.

The sample holds a few counts of this clone. The gene calls are TRBV7-9 and TRBJ1-3; D might be TRBD1 (5 bases). Deletions cut 1 base from V and 9 bases from J, with 10 bases between. The CDR3 spans 13 residues. CDR1 is SEHNR and CDR2 is FQNEAQ in the germline V gene (reference sequence). The CDR3 DNA sequence: TGTGCCAGCAGCTTAGACGGAGGGGCCACCATATATTTT. This codes for CASSLDGGATIYF.

The chain employs TRBV25-1 and TRBJ2-1; 7 bases map to TRBD1. Unmatched junction bases numbered 3, after V lost 7 bases and J lost 3 bases. The CDR3 is made up of 13 amino acids. Germline-derived CDR1 and CDR2 are MGHDK and SYGVNS. The CDR3 DNA sequence: TGTGCCAGCAAAGGGGGCAACTACAATGAGCAGTTCTTC. It specifies CASKGGNYNEQFF.

The genes are TRBV25-1 and TRBJ1-2, with unresolved D. Germline CDR1 is MGHDK and CDR2 is SYGVNS. Trimming left V 2 bases short and J 14 bases short, with 18 bases between. The length of the CDR3 is 13 residues. The CDR3 here is CASSEREFPAVTF. CDR3 bases: TGTGCCAGCAGTGAAAGGGAGTTTCCGGCTGTTACCTTC.

This chain connects TRBV25-1 to TRBJ2-7; D is unclear. The CDR3 consists of 14 residues. Between the trimmed V and J ends, which lost 2 bases and 1 base, there was a span of 9 bases. In germline, CDR1 is MGHDK, CDR2 SYGVNS. The CDR3 here is CASSELGSSYEQYF. Here the CDR3 DNA reads TGTGCCAGCAGTGAACTTGGCAGTTCCTACGAGCAGTACTTC.

This clone was found a few times. The V and J genes are TRBV7-9 and TRBJ1-4; TRBD1 is a possible D gene (5 bases). The V end was cut by 0 bases, the J end by 7 bases, with 21 bases between. Germline V gene sequence: CDR1 SEHNR, CDR2 FQNEAQ (reference sequence). This CDR3 comprises 18 residues. The DNA of the CDR3 is TGTGCCAGCAGCTTAGCTCGAGAAAGGGGCAGGGCGGCTGAAAAACTGTTTTTT. Its translation is CASSLARERGRAAEKLFF.

The CDR3 is CAWTPGTGILAGGYTF. For the CDR3, the DNA is TGTGCCTGGACCCCGGGGACAGGGATCTTGGCGGGTGGCTACACCTTC. This sequence joins TRBV30 and TRBJ1-2; TRBD1 matches at 9 bases. This CDR3 is 16 amino acids long. From germline, CDR1 is GTSNPN and CDR2 SVGIG (reference sequence). V gave up 4 bases and J gave up 7 bases; unmatched junction bases: 16.

This clone was seen more than once but under ten times. The CDR3: CASSLGRGPLHF. The CDR3 bases are TGTGCCAGCAGCTTGGGCCGGGGACCCCTCCACTTT. V usage is TRBV7-9 and J usage is TRBJ1-6; D gene uncertain. The CDR3 is 12 amino acids. Germline V lookup: CDR1 SEHNR, CDR2 FQNEAQ (reference sequence). V was cut by 3 bases and J by 12 bases, with 9 bases left in between.